The sequence of this TCR beta chain was determined in a study of blood T cells in healthy people across ages. For the second PCR, which ran for about 7 to 11 cycles, a sample-barcoded 5' primer and a J-beta primer mix were used. Each CDR3 protein is one row after TCRdb ran MiXCR on the 5' RACE reads. Of 1.5 million to 1.9 million distinct CDR3 sequences listed, roughly 43% were seen once; the top ten hold over 3.5%. Per germline, CDR1 SGHRS and CDR2 YFSETQ. Trimming removed 0 bases at V and 7 bases at J, with 14 bases between. This CDR3 contains 15 residues. This clonotype was seen only a few times. Material: blood. This chain connects TRBV5-1 to TRBJ1-5, with D perhaps TRBD1 (5 bases). The TCR sequence derives from a woman between 18 and 29 years old in good health. The CDR3 nucleotides are TGCGCCAGCAGCTTGGAGGCAGGGTTTGGGCAGCCCCAGCATTTT. Translation: CASSLEAGFGQPQHF.